The 28 T cell receptor beta chains listed next were all sequenced from one sample in a study of blood T cell repertoires in COVID-19. Method: immunoSEQ multiplex PCR; TCRdb's copy keeps in-frame clones and lacks some. The repertoire holds roughly 400,000 clones, around 91% seen once, with 0.6% in the top ten. The sample comprised PBMCs or T cells enriched from blood (not recorded which). The receptors shown here come from a man between 18 and 35 years old who had recovered from COVID-19.

The rearrangement links TRBV7-9 to TRBJ2-6; 11 positions match TRBD1. After removal of 5 bases from V and 1 base from J, the junction contained 7 bases not matched to a gene. This CDR3 contains 18 residues. Germline V lookup: CDR1 SEHNR, CDR2 FQNEAQ (reference sequence). Here the CDR3 DNA reads TGTGCCAGCAGCCGGACAGGGGGCTTTAGATCTGGGGCCAACGTCCTGACTTTC. This codes for CASSRTGGFRSGANVLTF.

This chain links TRBV6-1 with TRBJ1-5; possibly TRBD1 for D (5 bases). CDR1 and CDR2 (germline): MNHNS, SASEGT. The ends were cut back, 4 bases at V and 0 bases at J, with 13 bases in the middle. This CDR3 spans 16 amino acids. CDR3 region: CASSVLGGYSNQPQHF. The CDR3 DNA is TGTGCCAGCAGTGTATTGGGGGGTTATAGCAATCAGCCCCAGCATTTT.

The rearrangement joins TRBV9 to TRBJ1-2; 12 nucleotides agree with TRBD1. The CDR3 is made up of 15 amino acids. Unmatched junction bases numbered 7, after V lost 2 bases and J lost 8 bases. The V gene's germline CDR1 is SGDLS and CDR2 YYNGEE. DNA of the CDR3: TGTGCCAGCAGCGTCCCGGGACAGGGGGCTGGAGGCTACACCTTC. This gives the protein CASSVPGQGAGGYTF.

The chain has TRBV5-5 and TRBJ2-1; D call uncertain. V shed 4 bases and J shed 8 bases, with 7 bases lying between them. CDR1 is SGHKS and CDR2 is YYEKEE in the germline V gene (reference sequence). The CDR3 is made up of 11 amino acids. DNA of the CDR3: TGTGCCAGCAGCCCTTCTTATGAGCAGTTCTTC. Translating gives CASSPSYEQFF.

The chain links TRBV4-1 to TRBJ2-1; 7 bases align to TRBD2. There are 15 residues in the CDR3. V lost 1 base to trimming and J lost 7 bases; unmatched junction nucleotides: 7. Germline CDR1 reads MGHRA; CDR2 reads YSYEKL. CDR3 residues: CASSQVTGGRNEQFF. As DNA, the CDR3 is TGCGCCAGCAGCCAAGTAACGGGAGGTCGGAATGAGCAGTTCTTC.

This chain links TRBV5-6 with TRBJ2-1; D is perhaps TRBD2 (5 bases). Germline V gene data show CDR1 as SGHDT and CDR2 as YYEEEE. The CDR3 runs 13 residues. The V gene lost 5 bases and the J gene lost 2 bases, with 8 bases spanning the gap. The CDR3 nucleotides are TGTGCCAGCAGAGGGAGAGCCTACAATGAGCAGTTCTTC. This translates into CASRGRAYNEQFF.

The CDR3 DNA sequence: TGTGCCAGCAGCCCTCGACAGGGAGCGTCCTACGAGCAGTACTTC. Residues: CASSPRQGASYEQYF. The rearrangement joins TRBV7-6 to TRBJ2-7; 7 bases are a match to TRBD1. V lost 5 bases to trimming and J lost 1 base; unmatched junction nucleotides: 8. The germline gives CDR1 SGHVS, CDR2 FNYEAQ. The CDR3 contains 15 residues.

A word on this clone: The sample carries other DNA sequences with the same CDR3. The chain uses TRBV30 and TRBJ2-7; D call uncertain. Trimming stripped 3 bases from V and 4 bases from J, with 7 bases between. The CDR3 runs 11 residues. Germline V lookup: CDR1 GTSNPN, CDR2 SVGIG (reference sequence). The CDR3 loop reads CAWSRDYEQYF. Here the CDR3 DNA reads TGTGCCTGGAGCCGAGATTACGAGCAGTACTTC.

In its sample, this clone was seen a few times. This sequence joins TRBV19 and TRBJ2-1, with 10 bases lining up with TRBD2. The J segment lost 9 bases and the V segment lost 2 bases, leaving 7 bases of the junction unmatched. The CDR3 runs to 15 residues. The germline V gene has CDR1 LNHDA and CDR2 SQIVND (reference sequence). CDR3 bases: TGTGCCAGTAGTATACCTAGCGGGAGTTGGAGTGAGCAGTTCTTC. Translating it yields CASSIPSGSWSEQFF.

The V gene is TRBV6-6, the J gene TRBJ1-6; D is unclear. The CDR3 is 16 amino acids. The V end was cut by 0 bases, the J end by 10 bases, with 16 bases between. Looked up from germline, CDR1 is MNHNY and CDR2 is SVGAGI (reference sequence). CDR3 residues: CASSYSKWASVSPLHF. CDR3 nucleotides: TGTGCCAGCAGTTACTCGAAGTGGGCTTCCGTCTCACCCCTCCACTTT.

V gene TRBV6-5 combines with J gene TRBJ2-1; tentatively, D is TRBD1 (5 bases). Germline loops: CDR1 MNHEY, CDR2 SVGAGI. This CDR3 region has 13 residues. Between the trimmed V and J ends, which lost 6 bases and 8 bases, there was a span of 14 bases. The CDR3 is CASSPDSYHEQFF. CDR3 bases: TGTGCCAGCAGCCCAGACAGTTACCATGAGCAGTTCTTC.

V is TRBV5-6 and J is TRBJ2-5; D gene ambiguous. CDR1 SGHDT and CDR2 YYEEEE come from the germline V gene. The CDR3 extends over 13 amino acids. Between the trimmed V and J ends, which lost 4 bases and 5 bases, there was a span of 12 bases. DNA of the CDR3: TGTGCCAGCAGCGCCCCCCCCCGGGAGACCCAGTACTTC. Encoded protein: CASSAPPRETQYF.

The chain combines TRBV3-1 (or the pseudogene TRBV3-2) with TRBJ1-5; D uncertain. The CDR3 length is 15 residues. Deletions cut 3 bases from V and 6 bases from J, with 15 bases between. The germline gives CDR1 LGHDT, CDR2 YNNKEL (reference sequence). The CDR3 DNA sequence: TGTGCCAGCAGCCAGCATTCCGGGGAGGGTCAGCCCCAGCATTTT. This codes for CASSQHSGEGQPQHF.

The chain combines TRBV2 with TRBJ1-1; 10 bases agree with TRBD1. J was trimmed by 8 bases and V by 8 bases; bases with no gene match: 14. The CDR3 loop spans 15 amino acids. Germline V gives CDR1 SNHLY, CDR2 FYNNEI. The chain's CDR3 is CASETGGEPFAEAFF. The CDR3 DNA reads as TGTGCCAGCGAGACAGGGGGCGAGCCCTTCGCCGAAGCTTTCTTT.

The chain couples TRBV5-6 to TRBJ1-5; a weak D match, TRBD1 (5 bases). V lost 4 bases to trimming and J lost 2 bases, with 13 bases between them. Per the germline V gene, CDR1 is SGHDT and CDR2 is YYEEEE. This CDR3 comprises 15 residues. In nucleotides, the CDR3 is TGTGCCAGCAGCGCTCAGGGTACAGGCAATCAGCCCCAGCATTTT. It specifies CASSAQGTGNQPQHF.

This CDR3 is CASSQRTGTGNTIYF. The CDR3 region has the DNA TGTGCCAGCAGCCAGCGGACAGGGACTGGAAACACCATATATTTT. The rearrangement joins TRBV4-2 to TRBJ1-3, with 8 positions matching TRBD1. The CDR3 is 15 residues long. Germline V gene sequence: CDR1 LGHNA, CDR2 YNFKEQ. V lost 3 bases to trimming and J lost 2 bases; unmatched junction nucleotides: 3.

The CDR3 protein is CASSYISNDRDNQPQHF. The CDR3 DNA reads TGTGCCAGCAGTTACATCTCCAACGACAGGGATAATCAGCCCCAGCATTTT. The chain uses TRBV6-2 or TRBV6-3 and TRBJ1-5; 7 bases align to TRBD1. The CDR3 is 17 amino acids. Germline V CDR1 and CDR2: MNHEY, SVGEGT. V trimming: 2 bases; J trimming: 4 bases; junction bases outside the gene matches: 11.

This clone appeared a few times. The V and J genes are TRBV19 and TRBJ2-1; 7 nucleotides match TRBD2. The germline CDR1 and CDR2 sequences are LNHDA and SQIVND (reference sequence). Trimming at V came to 5 bases and at J to 10 bases, leaving 8 bases not matched to a gene. The CDR3 spans 13 residues. Here the CDR3 reads CASSEPAGREQFF. DNA of the CDR3: TGTGCCAGTAGTGAACCAGCGGGGCGGGAGCAGTTCTTC.

The chain uses TRBV5-1 and TRBJ1-1; 9 bases are a match to TRBD1. The CDR3 loop spans 15 amino acids. Germline V CDR1 and CDR2: SGHRS, YFSETQ. J lost 0 bases, V lost 6 bases, and 6 bases had no gene match. The CDR3 here is CASNPQGAMNTEAFF. The CDR3 region has the DNA TGCGCCAGCAACCCACAGGGGGCTATGAACACTGAAGCTTTCTTT.

This chain connects TRBV11-2 to TRBJ2-3; D is unresolved. Looked up from germline, CDR1 is SGHAT and CDR2 is FQNNGV. V lost 2 bases, J lost 3 bases, and 12 bases lay in between. The CDR3 has 15 residues. The CDR3 reads CASSLTRVGTDTQYF. CDR3 sequence (DNA): TGTGCCAGCAGCTTAACCCGAGTCGGGACAGATACGCAGTATTTT.

The chain recombines TRBV2 with TRBJ2-1; 8 bases align to TRBD1. Germline CDR1 and CDR2: SNHLY and FYNNEI. V shed 7 bases, J shed 0 bases, and the junction held 8 bases outside the gene matches. The CDR3 sequence is 16 residues long. CDR3 nucleotide sequence: TGTGCCAGCAAGGACAGGGTTCAAAGCTCCTACAATGAGCAGTTCTTC. The encoded protein is CASKDRVQSSYNEQFF.

The V gene is TRBV18, the J gene TRBJ2-5, with 9 bases fitting TRBD1. This CDR3 region has 13 residues. With 3 bases clipped from V and 5 bases from J, the junction kept 1 base outside the gene matches. The germline CDR1 and CDR2 sequences are KGHSH and LQKENI. For the CDR3, the DNA is TGTGCCAGCTCACCGACAGGGGGGGAGACCCAGTACTTC. Translating it yields CASSPTGGETQYF.

This chain connects TRBV30 to TRBJ1-4; no firm D call. This CDR3 region has 16 residues. Trimming removed 2 bases at V and 2 bases at J, with 15 bases between. From germline, CDR1 is GTSNPN and CDR2 SVGIG (reference sequence). The CDR3 DNA reads as TGTGCCTGGAGTCGCACAGTGCGAAAGACTAATGAAAAACTGTTTTTT. Translation gives CAWSRTVRKTNEKLFF.

The chain is built from TRBV6-4 and TRBJ1-1; the D gene is possibly TRBD1 (6 bases). The CDR3 is made up of 14 amino acids. Trimming removed 6 bases from V and 5 bases from J, with 16 bases in between. The germline gives CDR1 MRHNA, CDR2 SNTAGT. CDR3 DNA: TGTGCCAGCAGCCAGGACAGTTGGGGAACTGAAGCTTTCTTT. As protein: CASSQDSWGTEAFF.

In its sample, this clone was seen a few times. This sequence joins TRBV7-6 and TRBJ2-2, with 11 positions matching TRBD2. Germline lookup yields CDR1 SGHVS and CDR2 FNYEAQ. J gave up 9 bases and V 5 bases, and 11 bases lay outside the gene matches. CDR3 length equals 16 residues. CDR3 sequence: CASSPETSGSDRELFF. In DNA form, the CDR3 reads TGTGCCAGCAGCCCAGAAACTAGCGGGAGCGACCGGGAGCTGTTTTTT. Full variable domain (missing parts from reference TRBV7-6 and TRBJ2-2): GAGVSQSPRYKVTKRGQDVALRCDPISGHVSLYWYRQALGQGPEFLTYFNYEAQQDKSGLPNDRFSAERPEGSISTLTIQRTEQRDSAMYRCASSPETSGSDRELFFGEGSRLTVL.

As regards this clone: Other nucleotide sequences in the sample specify the same CDR3. The rearrangement links TRBV7-3 to TRBJ1-1; D is perhaps TRBD1 (6 bases). Trimming removed 6 bases from V and 1 base from J, with 12 bases in between. The CDR3 consists of 14 residues. Germline values: CDR1 SGHTA, CDR2 FQGTGA. Written as DNA, the CDR3 is TGTGCCAGCAGTCTCAGGGGTAAGAACACTGAAGCTTTCTTT. Its translation is CASSLRGKNTEAFF.

The chain carries TRBV12-3 or TRBV12-4 and TRBJ1-1; D is unclear. Trimming shortened V by 5 bases and J by 1 base, and 8 bases separated the two germline ends. This CDR3 has 13 amino acids. The CDR3 nucleotides are TGTGCCAGCAGTCGCGATCGGAACACTGAAGCTTTCTTT. Its translation is CASSRDRNTEAFF.

V is TRBV7-2 and J is TRBJ1-1; the D is unclear. The ends were cut back, 5 bases at V and 3 bases at J, with 13 bases in the middle. The germline gives CDR1 SGHTA, CDR2 FQGNSA. The CDR3 contains 14 residues. The CDR3 reads CASSPQAGDTEAFF. DNA of the CDR3: TGTGCCAGCAGCCCCCAGGCCGGGGACACTGAAGCTTTCTTT.